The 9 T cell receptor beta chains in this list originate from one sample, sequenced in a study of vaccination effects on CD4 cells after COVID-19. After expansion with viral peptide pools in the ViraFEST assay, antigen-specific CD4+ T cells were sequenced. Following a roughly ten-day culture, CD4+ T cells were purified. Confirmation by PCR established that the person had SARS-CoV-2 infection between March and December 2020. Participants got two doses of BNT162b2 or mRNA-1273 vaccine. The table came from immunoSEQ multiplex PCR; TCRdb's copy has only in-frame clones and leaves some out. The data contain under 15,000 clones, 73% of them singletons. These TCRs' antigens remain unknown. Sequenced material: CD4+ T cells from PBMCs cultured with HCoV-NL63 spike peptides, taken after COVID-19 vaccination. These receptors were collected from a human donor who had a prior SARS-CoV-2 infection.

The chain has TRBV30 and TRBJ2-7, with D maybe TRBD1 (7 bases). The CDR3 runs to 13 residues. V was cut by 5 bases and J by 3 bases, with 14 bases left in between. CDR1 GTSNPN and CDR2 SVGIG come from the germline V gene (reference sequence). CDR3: CAWGRQGGYEQYF. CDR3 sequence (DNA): TGTGCCTGGGGTAGACAGGGAGGCTACGAGCAGTACTTC.

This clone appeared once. CDR3: CSASLWRGADTDTQYF. The CDR3 nucleotides read TGCAGTGCTAGTTTGTGGCGGGGGGCCGACACAGATACGCAGTATTTT. The chain joins TRBV20-1 to TRBJ2-3, with 8 bases aligning to TRBD2. This CDR3 comprises 16 residues. Looked up from germline, CDR1 is DFQATT and CDR2 is SNEGSKA (reference sequence). Trimming removed 3 bases from V and 2 bases from J; junction bases left unmatched: 10.

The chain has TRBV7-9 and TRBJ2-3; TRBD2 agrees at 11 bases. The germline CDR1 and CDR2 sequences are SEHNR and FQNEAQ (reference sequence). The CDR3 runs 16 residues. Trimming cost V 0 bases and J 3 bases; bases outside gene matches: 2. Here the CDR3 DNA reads TGTGCCAGCAGCTTAGCACTAGCGGGAGTGACAGATACGCAGTATTTT. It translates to CASSLALAGVTDTQYF. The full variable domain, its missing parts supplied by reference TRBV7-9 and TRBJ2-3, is DTGVSQNPRHKITKRGQNVTFRCDPISEHNRLYWYRQTLGQGPEFLTYFQNEAQLEKSRLLSDRFSAERPKGSFSTLEIQRTEQGDSAMYLCASSLALAGVTDTQYFGPGTRLTVL.

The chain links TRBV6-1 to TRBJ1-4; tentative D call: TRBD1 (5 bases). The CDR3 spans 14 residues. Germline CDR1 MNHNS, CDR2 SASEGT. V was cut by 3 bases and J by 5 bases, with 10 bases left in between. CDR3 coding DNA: TGTGCCAGCAGTGAGGGGCAGACGAATGAAAAACTGTTTTTT. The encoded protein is CASSEGQTNEKLFF.

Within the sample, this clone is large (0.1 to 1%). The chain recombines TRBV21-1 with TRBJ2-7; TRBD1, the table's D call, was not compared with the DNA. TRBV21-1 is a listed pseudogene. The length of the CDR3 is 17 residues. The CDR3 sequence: CASSYPRDRGTSYEQYF. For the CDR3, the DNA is TGTGCCAGCAGCTACCCCCGGGACAGGGGTACCTCCTACGAGCAGTACTTC.

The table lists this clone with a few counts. CDR3 in amino acids: CASSQDREEAFF. CDR3 DNA: TGTGCCAGCTCACAAGACAGGGAGGAGGCTTTCTTT. V usage is TRBV18 and J usage is TRBJ1-1, with TRBD1 matching 7 bases. V was pared by 4 bases and J by 11 bases, with 7 bases of the junction left unmatched. Germline CDR1 KGHSH, CDR2 LQKENI. The CDR3 extends over 12 amino acids.

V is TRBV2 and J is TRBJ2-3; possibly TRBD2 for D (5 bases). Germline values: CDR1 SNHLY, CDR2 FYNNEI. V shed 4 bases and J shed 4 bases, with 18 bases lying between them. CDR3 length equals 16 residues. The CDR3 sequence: CASSAEQRWLADTQYF. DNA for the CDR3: TGTGCCAGCAGTGCTGAGCAGCGGTGGTTAGCAGATACGCAGTATTTT. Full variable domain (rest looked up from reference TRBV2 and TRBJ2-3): EPEVTQTPSHQVTQMGQEVILRCVPISNHLYFYWYRQILGQKVEFLVSFYNNEISEKSEIFDDQFSVERPDGSNFTLKIRSTKLEDSAMYFCASSAEQRWLADTQYFGPGTRLTVL.

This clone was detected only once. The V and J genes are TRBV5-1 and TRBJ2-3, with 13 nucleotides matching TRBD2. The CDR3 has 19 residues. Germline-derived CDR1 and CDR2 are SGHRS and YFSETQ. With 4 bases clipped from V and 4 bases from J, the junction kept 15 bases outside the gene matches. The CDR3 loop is CASSTRWTSGGTASDTQYF. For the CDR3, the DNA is TGCGCCAGCAGCACGCGCTGGACTAGCGGGGGAACGGCGTCAGATACGCAGTATTTT.

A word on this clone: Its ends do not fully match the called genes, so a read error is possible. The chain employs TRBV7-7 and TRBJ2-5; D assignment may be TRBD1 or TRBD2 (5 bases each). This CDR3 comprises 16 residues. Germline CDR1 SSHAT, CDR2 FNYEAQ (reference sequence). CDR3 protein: CASSLESGGTKETQYF. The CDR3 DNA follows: TGTGCTAGCAGCTTAGAATCTGGGGGTACGAAAGAGACCCAGTACTTC.